Below, 26 T cell receptor beta chains from the same sample are listed, as sequenced in a study of Graves' ophthalmopathy and Graves' hyperthyroidism. For repertoire sequencing, the TCR beta CDR3 regions were amplified from RNA transcripts. RT-PCR with HTBI primers came first, then second-round multiplex PCR. TCRdb fed the multiplex PCR reads into MiXCR, producing one record per CDR3 protein. The sample lists about 500,000 distinct CDR3 sequences, 35% to 40% occurring once. The sequenced material came from peripheral blood or thyroid tissue (not recorded which). The receptors were gathered from an adult man with Graves' hyperthyroidism.

This clonotype was recorded a few times. This rearrangement joins TRBV25-1 to TRBJ2-7; D might be TRBD1 or TRBD2, each matching 5 bases. Trimming cost V 5 bases and J 6 bases, with 11 bases left between them. CDR3 length: 12 residues. Germline loops: CDR1 MGHDK, CDR2 SYGVNS. CDR3 protein: CASSRSGREQYF. The CDR3 DNA reads TGTGCCAGCAGTCGATCGGGACGCGAGCAGTACTTC.

The rearrangement uses TRBV5-6 and TRBJ1-2; 8 bases line up with TRBD1. The CDR3 runs to 16 residues. From germline, CDR1 is SGHDT and CDR2 YYEEEE. With V trimmed by 1 base and J by 3 bases, 8 bases remained unmatched. The DNA for the CDR3 is TGTGCCAGCAGCTTGCAGGGACAGGCCCCTGACTATGGCTACACCTTC. This translates into CASSLQGQAPDYGYTF.

A single count supports this clonotype. The J gene is TRBJ1-5, the V gene TRBV7-2, with 9 bases fitting TRBD1. V lost 6 bases to trimming and J lost 13 bases; unmatched junction nucleotides: 13. This CDR3 region has 14 residues. Germline loops: CDR1 SGHTA, CDR2 FQGNSA. Written as DNA, the CDR3 is TGTGCCAGCAGTAGGGACAGGGCCGCGGAGACGCAGCATTTT. Its protein is CASSRDRAAETQHF. The whole variable domain, filled in from reference TRBV7-2 and TRBJ1-5, reads GAGVSQSPSNKVTEKGKDVELRCDPISGHTALYWYRQSLGQGLEFLIYFQGNSAPDKSGLPSDRFSAERTGGSVSTLTIQRTQQEDSAVYLCASSRDRAAETQHFGDGTRLSIL.

The chain employs TRBV6-9 and TRBJ2-2, with D uncertain. The CDR3 runs 15 residues. V was trimmed by 7 bases and J by 4 bases, leaving 16 bases between them. Germline CDR1 and CDR2: MNHGY and SVAAGI. For the CDR3, the DNA is TGTGCCAGCACTGACCTGTCGAAGGGCACCGGGGAGCTGTTTTTT. Its translation is CASTDLSKGTGELFF.

This clonotype has only one observation. The rearrangement links TRBV7-9 to TRBJ1-1; maybe TRBD1 (5 bases). V was pared by 5 bases and J by 8 bases, with 18 bases between. The CDR3 is 14 amino acids. The germline CDR1 and CDR2 sequences are SEHNR and FQNEAQ (reference sequence). CDR3 protein: CASSQVEGFEEAFF. DNA for the CDR3: TGTGCCAGCAGCCAAGTGGAGGGGTTCGAGGAAGCTTTCTTT.

This clonotype was recorded at least ten times. The rearrangement uses TRBV24-1 and TRBJ2-6, with D uncertain. CDR1 and CDR2 from the germline V gene are KGHDR and SFDVKD. This CDR3 region has 14 residues. V lost 2 bases and J 4 bases, leaving 5 bases between the germline ends. CDR3 protein: CATSDSLGANVLTF. The CDR3, as DNA: TGTGCCACCAGTGATTCCCTCGGGGCCAACGTCCTGACTTTC.

The chain is built from TRBV5-1 and TRBJ2-7, with 12 bases aligning to TRBD1. The DNA end is more similar to TRBJ2-1, so the J call may be wrong. In germline, CDR1 is SGHRS, CDR2 YFSETQ. The CDR3 sequence is 15 residues long. The CDR3 nucleotides are TGCGCCAGCAGCACCGGGACAGGGGGCCGGAATGAGCAGTTCTTC. Its protein is CASSTGTGGRNEQFF.

Details on this clonotype: This sequence may be a read error, since a much larger clone differs from it by one base. This chain joins TRBV29-1 and TRBJ1-4; D is perhaps TRBD1 (6 bases). V was shortened by 7 bases and J by 10 bases, with 19 bases between the two germline ends. CDR1 is SQVTM, CDR2 ANQGSEA, per germline. This CDR3 comprises 13 residues. The CDR3 DNA reads TGCAGCGCGATACAGGGAACGGATGGAAAACTGTTTTTT. This encodes CSAIQGTDGKLFF.

This chain uses TRBV29-1 with TRBJ2-7, with D perhaps matching TRBD1 (6 bases). The CDR3 has 13 amino acids. With 1 base removed from V and 5 bases from J, the gap between germline ends came to 12 bases. CDR1 and CDR2 (germline): SQVTM, ANQGSEA. Here the CDR3 reads CSVEVVGGNEQYF. The CDR3 DNA reads as TGCAGCGTTGAAGTGGTAGGGGGAAACGAGCAGTACTTC.

Many counts were recorded for this clonotype. The chain has TRBV5-1 and TRBJ2-2; D possibly matches TRBD1 or TRBD2 (5 bases each). V was cut by 5 bases and J by 1 base, with 12 bases left in between. Germline CDR1 and CDR2: SGHRS and YFSETQ. This CDR3 comprises 15 residues. The CDR3 DNA sequence: TGCGCCAGCAGTCAAAGGGACGGGAACACCGGGGAGCTGTTTTTT. It yields the protein CASSQRDGNTGELFF.

This clonotype came up many times. This chain uses TRBV20-1 with TRBJ2-2, with TRBD1 identical over 9 bases. Trimming cost V 6 bases and J 4 bases; bases outside gene matches: 9. Germline values: CDR1 DFQATT, CDR2 SNEGSKA (reference sequence). This CDR3 region has 15 residues. The CDR3 loop is CSAQTGGAITGELFF. DNA of the CDR3: TGCAGTGCGCAGACAGGGGGGGCTATCACCGGGGAGCTGTTTTTT.

This clonotype was seen repeatedly, ten times or more. V and J are TRBV20-1 and TRBJ2-7; tentatively, D is TRBD2 (6 bases). The germline V and J ends were trimmed by 4 bases and 0 bases, with 10 bases remaining between them. The CDR3 has 13 residues. Germline CDR1 is DFQATT and CDR2 is SNEGSKA (reference sequence). CDR3 in amino acids: CSAISGSSYEQYF. CDR3 DNA sequence: TGCAGTGCTATTAGCGGTAGCTCCTACGAGCAGTACTTC.

The chain has TRBV9 and TRBJ2-5; either TRBD1 or TRBD2 may supply D (5 bases each). Trimming removed 0 bases from V and 6 bases from J, with 15 bases in between. This CDR3 region has 15 residues. CDR1 is SGDLS, CDR2 YYNGEE, per germline. The DNA of the CDR3 is TGTGCCAGCAGCGTAGAAGAGGGGCGCGAGCAGACCCAGTACTTC. Its translation is CASSVEEGREQTQYF.

In its sample, this clonotype was seen a few times. The chain carries TRBV5-4 and TRBJ1-2; 10 nucleotides agree with TRBD1. Germline V gene data show CDR1 as SGHNT and CDR2 as YYREEE (reference sequence). The ends lost 4 bases at V and 4 bases at J; junction bases unmatched: 10. CDR3 length: 16 residues. Here the CDR3 DNA reads TGTGCCAGCAGCCTGGGACAGGGGAGGGACCCCTATGGCTACACCTTC. This encodes CASSLGQGRDPYGYTF.

The chain links TRBV20-1 to TRBJ1-4; no clear D gene. The CDR3 is 13 amino acids. Germline CDR1 is DFQATT and CDR2 is SNEGSKA (reference sequence). Trimming took 6 bases from V and 1 from J, leaving 9 bases between them. This CDR3 reads CSATEETNEKLFF. CDR3 nucleotide sequence: TGCAGTGCCACGGAGGAAACTAATGAAAAACTGTTTTTT.

This clonotype was seen many times. The V gene is TRBV24-1, the J gene TRBJ2-7, with D perhaps TRBD1 or TRBD2 (5 bases each). The CDR3 is made up of 17 amino acids. Trimming left V 6 bases short and J 4 bases short, with 24 bases between. Germline CDR1 and CDR2: KGHDR and SFDVKD. The CDR3 nucleotides are TGTGCCACCAGTAAGGTGGCCTGGGACGGCTGCTGGTACGAGCAGTACTTC. Translation gives CATSKVAWDGCWYEQYF.

This clonotype was seen repeatedly, ten times or more. V is TRBV2 and J is TRBJ1-2; 7 nucleotides align to TRBD1. J gave up 7 bases and V 4 bases, and 6 bases lay outside the gene matches. CDR3 length: 13 residues. Germline V CDR1 and CDR2: SNHLY, FYNNEI. The chain's CDR3 is CASSGTGAGGYTF. The CDR3 coding sequence is TGTGCCAGCAGTGGAACAGGGGCAGGTGGCTACACCTTC.

The genes are TRBV24-1 and TRBJ2-1; 7 bases map to TRBD1. The CDR3 sequence is 12 residues long. CDR1 and CDR2 from the germline V gene are KGHDR and SFDVKD. V shed 8 bases and J 4 bases; nucleotides not matched to a gene: 1. The CDR3 here is CATTDRYNEQFF. CDR3 bases: TGTGCCACCACGGACAGGTACAATGAGCAGTTCTTC.

The rearrangement links TRBV7-2 to TRBJ2-3; D remains unclear. There are 14 residues in the CDR3. CDR1 and CDR2 (germline): SGHTA, FQGNSA. V lost 0 bases, J lost 4 bases, and 8 bases lay in between. The CDR3 coding sequence is TGTGCCAGCAGCTTAGCGCATGGCTCAGATACGCAGTATTTT. Amino acid sequence: CASSLAHGSDTQYF. Drawing the rest from reference TRBV7-2 and TRBJ2-3, the complete variable domain is GAGVSQSPSNKVTEKGKDVELRCDPISGHTALYWYRQSLGQGLEFLIYFQGNSAPDKSGLPSDRFSAERTGGSVSTLTIQRTQQEDSAVYLCASSLAHGSDTQYFGPGTRLTVL.

With respect to this clonotype: A much larger clone sits a single nucleotide away, making a read error possible. It is likely a read error, because the conserved phenylalanine at the end of the CDR3 is missing. J is TRBJ1-5 and V is TRBV6-1; weak D call: TRBD1 (5 bases). CDR1 is MNHNS and CDR2 is SASEGT in the germline V gene. Trimming removed 2 bases at V and 4 bases at J, with 12 bases between. This CDR3 has 15 residues. In DNA form, the CDR3 reads TGTGCCAGCAGTGAACGGGCGGGGACTAATCAGCCCCAGCATTCT. This codes for CASSERAGTNQPQHS.

Note on this clonotype: The junction does not match germline at one end; this may be a read error. This chain's CDR3 is CASSLWGGPSTGELFF. CDR3 coding DNA: TGTGCCAGCAGCTTATGGGGGGGGCCGAGCACCGGGGAGCTGTTCTTT. The genes are TRBV7-9 and TRBJ2-2; D might be TRBD2 (7 bases). CDR3 length: 16 residues. CDR1 SEHNR and CDR2 FQNEAQ come from the germline V gene (reference sequence).

This clonotype appeared a single time. The chain couples TRBV24-1 to TRBJ2-1, with 7 bases fitting TRBD2. This CDR3 region has 14 residues. With V trimmed by 5 bases and J by 1 base, 1 base remained unmatched. CDR1 KGHDR and CDR2 SFDVKD come from the germline V gene. This CDR3 is CATSGGGSYNEQFF. The CDR3 DNA sequence: TGTGCCACCAGTGGGGGGGGGTCCTACAATGAGCAGTTCTTC.

The V and J genes are TRBV3-1 and TRBJ1-4, with TRBD1 matching over 7 bases. The CDR3 is 15 amino acids. Germline CDR1 is LGHDT and CDR2 is YNNKEL (reference sequence). Trimming at V came to 4 bases and at J to 4 bases, leaving 6 bases not matched to a gene. The CDR3 bases are TGTGCCAGCAGCCTACGGGGGACAGATAATGAAAAACTGTTTTTT. The encoded protein is CASSLRGTDNEKLFF.

A word on this clonotype: Germline is not matched at one junction end, which may reflect a read error. The chain employs TRBV10-3 and TRBJ1-4; 8 positions match TRBD1. The CDR3 extends over 15 amino acids. Looked up from germline, CDR1 is ENHRY and CDR2 is SYGVKD. CDR3 region: CASSRQGLTNEKLFF. In DNA form, the CDR3 reads TGTGCCAGCAGTAGACAGGGGTTAACTAATGAAAAACTGTTTTTT.

This clonotype has ten or more counts. V gene TRBV2 combines with J gene TRBJ1-4, with 10 bases aligning to TRBD1. The CDR3 runs 17 residues. V was pared by 7 bases and J by 7 bases, with 15 bases of the junction left unmatched. Germline assignment: CDR1 SNHLY and CDR2 FYNNEI. The CDR3 DNA reads as TGTGCCAGCATATCCGGACAGGGGGGGATTGTGTTTGAAAAACTGTTTTTT. Protein product: CASISGQGGIVFEKLFF. The full variable domain, its missing parts supplied by reference TRBV2 and TRBJ1-4, is EPEVTQTPSHQVTQMGQEVILRCVPISNHLYFYWYRQILGQKVEFLVSFYNNEISEKSEIFDDQFSVERPDGSNFTLKIRSTKLEDSAMYFCASISGQGGIVFEKLFFGSGTQLSVL.

The V call is TRBV28, the J call TRBJ1-2; 9 bases agree with TRBD1. The V gene's germline CDR1 is MDHEN and CDR2 SYDVKM. The CDR3 consists of 15 residues. Losses at the gene ends were 5 bases for V and 3 bases for J; bases not matched to a gene: 7. CDR3 bases: TGTGCCAGCAGTACTTTGACAGGGGGTGACTATGGCTACACCTTC. This gives the protein CASSTLTGGDYGYTF.